This T cell receptor beta chain stems from a study of neoadjuvant nivolumab and ipilimumab in lung cancer. Study outcomes and limitations: Only two of four nivolumab-treated tumors gained richness and clonality by surgery. Only a small number of samples underwent TCR sequencing. Higher pretherapy blood TCR richness went with higher resected-tumor richness.

Points on this clone: Antigen: not known.

Repertoires were generated with immunoSEQ multiplex PCR, while TCRdb's copy carries only in-frame clones and drops some. Of approximately 5,100 clones in the sample, about 74% were seen once. This sequence was found in an adult with non-small cell lung cancer. Some clones in this sample may be carry-over from other donors' samples. This material consisted of normal lung tissue adjacent to the tumor, taken after neoadjuvant nivolumab, alone or with ipilimumab, at or shortly before surgery.

The CDR3 sequence is CASSQGQLTYGYTF. The CDR3 DNA reads TGCGCCAGCAGCCAAGGGCAGCTCACCTATGGCTACACCTTC. The rearrangement joins TRBV4-1 to TRBJ1-2, with no clear D. The V and J ends lost 1 base and 4 bases respectively, with 10 bases between them. The CDR3 runs 14 residues. The V gene's germline CDR1 is MGHRA and CDR2 YSYEKL.